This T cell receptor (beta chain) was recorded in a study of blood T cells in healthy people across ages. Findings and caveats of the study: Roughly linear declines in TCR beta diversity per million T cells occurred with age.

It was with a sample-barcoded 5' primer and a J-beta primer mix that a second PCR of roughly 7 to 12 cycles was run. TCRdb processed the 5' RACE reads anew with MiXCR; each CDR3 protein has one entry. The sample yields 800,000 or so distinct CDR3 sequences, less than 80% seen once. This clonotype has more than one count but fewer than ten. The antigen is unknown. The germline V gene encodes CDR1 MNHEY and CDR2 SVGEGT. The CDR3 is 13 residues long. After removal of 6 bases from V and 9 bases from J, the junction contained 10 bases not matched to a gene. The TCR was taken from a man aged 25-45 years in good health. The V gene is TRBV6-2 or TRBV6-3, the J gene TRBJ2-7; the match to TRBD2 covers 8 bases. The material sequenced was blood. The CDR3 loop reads CASSPGTRNVQYF. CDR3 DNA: TGTGCCAGCAGCCCCGGGACTAGAAATGTGCAGTACTTC.